The clone carrying this T cell receptor (beta chain) occurred a few times. Antigen: not known. The sample originates from a study of cytomegalovirus exposure and HLA in healthy donors. Looking at the study overall: Genotyping showed roughly 86% of over 350 donors falling in the Caucasian-associated ancestry cluster.

The PCR was carried out with 60 Vbeta primers and 13 Jbeta primers. Source study methods: A later analysis counted approximately 80 million unique TCR beta chains, some 11 million shared. This table comes from immunoSEQ multiplex PCR, and its TCRdb copy is limited to in-frame clones, with some not included. The V and J calls and clone size were taken over from that table, and D and trimming were inferred from the DNA. The top ten clones hold approximately 1.7% of a sample with some 190,000 clones, about four fifths of them seen once. Study conclusions and caveats: Most subjects' HLA-A and HLA-B alleles were reportedly predicted from TCR beta sequences. Later genetic work tied a missense DCLRE1C variant to beta-chain V and J trimming.

The CDR3 sequence is 14 residues long. CDR1 is MNHEY, CDR2 SVGAGI, per germline. The J segment lost 6 bases and the V segment lost 5 bases, leaving 10 bases of the junction unmatched. The sequenced sample consisted of PBMCs. This rearrangement joins TRBV6-5 to TRBJ2-7; 7 positions match TRBD2. The TCR comes from a man aged 35 to 55 in good health and CMV-seropositive. CDR3 in DNA: TGTGCCAGCAGTCCCATTGGCGGGAGAAGCGAGCAGTACTTC. It codes for CASSPIGGRSEQYF.